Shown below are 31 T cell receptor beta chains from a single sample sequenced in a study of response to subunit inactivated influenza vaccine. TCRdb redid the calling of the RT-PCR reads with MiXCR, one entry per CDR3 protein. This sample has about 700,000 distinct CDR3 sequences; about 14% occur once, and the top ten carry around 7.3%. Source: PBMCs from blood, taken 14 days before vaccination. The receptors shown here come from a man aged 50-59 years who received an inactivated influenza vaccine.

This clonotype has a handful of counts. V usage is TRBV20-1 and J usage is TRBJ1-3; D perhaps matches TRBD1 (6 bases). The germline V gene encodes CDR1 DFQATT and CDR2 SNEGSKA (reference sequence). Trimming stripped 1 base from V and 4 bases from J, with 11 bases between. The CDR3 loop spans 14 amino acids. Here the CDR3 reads CSARGTAGGNTIYF. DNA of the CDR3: TGCAGTGCTAGAGGGACAGCAGGAGGAAACACCATATATTTT.

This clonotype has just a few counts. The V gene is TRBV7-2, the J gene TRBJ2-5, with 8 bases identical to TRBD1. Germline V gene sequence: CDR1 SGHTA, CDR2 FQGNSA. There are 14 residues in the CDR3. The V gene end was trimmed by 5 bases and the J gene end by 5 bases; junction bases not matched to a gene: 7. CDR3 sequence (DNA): TGTGCCAGCAGCACCAGGGGGCGTGGGGAGACCCAGTACTTC. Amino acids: CASSTRGRGETQYF.

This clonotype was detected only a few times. The CDR3 protein is CASRPGQGNNQPQHF. The CDR3 DNA follows: TGTGCCAGCAGACCGGGACAGGGGAACAATCAGCCCCAGCATTTT. This chain connects TRBV12-3 or TRBV12-4 to TRBJ1-5; TRBD1 matches 10 bases. There are 15 residues in the CDR3. J was trimmed by 3 bases and V by 6 bases; bases with no gene match: 5.

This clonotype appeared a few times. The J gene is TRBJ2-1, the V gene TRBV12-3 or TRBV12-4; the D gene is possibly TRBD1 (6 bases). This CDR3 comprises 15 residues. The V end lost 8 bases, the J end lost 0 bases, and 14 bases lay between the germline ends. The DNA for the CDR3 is TGTGCCAGCGCGACAGGTAGGAGCTCCTACAATGAGCAGTTCTTC. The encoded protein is CASATGRSSYNEQFF.

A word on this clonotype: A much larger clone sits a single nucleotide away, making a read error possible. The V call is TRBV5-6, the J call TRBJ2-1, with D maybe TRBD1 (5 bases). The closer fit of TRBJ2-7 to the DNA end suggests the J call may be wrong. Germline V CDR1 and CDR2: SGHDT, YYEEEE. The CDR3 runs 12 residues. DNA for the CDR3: TGTGCCAGCAACCAGGGTTACAATGAGCAGTACTTC. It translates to CASNQGYNEQYF.

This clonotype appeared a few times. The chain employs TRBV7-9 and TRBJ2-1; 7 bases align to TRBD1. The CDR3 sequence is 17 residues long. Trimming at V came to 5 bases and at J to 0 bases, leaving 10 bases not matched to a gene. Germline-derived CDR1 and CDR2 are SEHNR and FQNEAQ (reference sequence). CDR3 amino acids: CASSGLQGTHSYNEQFF. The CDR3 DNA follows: TGTGCCAGCAGCGGATTACAGGGGACCCACTCCTACAATGAGCAGTTCTTC.

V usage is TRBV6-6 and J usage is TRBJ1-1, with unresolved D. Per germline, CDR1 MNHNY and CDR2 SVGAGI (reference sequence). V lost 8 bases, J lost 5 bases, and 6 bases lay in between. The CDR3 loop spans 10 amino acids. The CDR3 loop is CASQGTEAFF. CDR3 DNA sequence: TGTGCCAGCCAAGGTACTGAAGCTTTCTTT.

This chain's CDR3 is CSARPRTSGRNEQFF. The DNA for the CDR3 is TGCAGTGCTAGACCAAGGACTAGCGGGAGGAATGAGCAGTTCTTC. The rearrangement links TRBV20-1 to TRBJ2-1; TRBD2 matches at 14 bases. Looked up from germline, CDR1 is DFQATT and CDR2 is SNEGSKA (reference sequence). Trimming removed 2 bases from V and 7 bases from J; junction bases left unmatched: 4. The CDR3 is made up of 15 amino acids.

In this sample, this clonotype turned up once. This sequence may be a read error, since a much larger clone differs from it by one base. Here the CDR3 DNA reads TGCAGTACTAGGGGACCTTCGGCCAATGAGCAGTTCTTC. It encodes CSTRGPSANEQFF. The chain combines TRBV20-1 with TRBJ2-1; D may be TRBD1 or TRBD2 (5 bases each). Germline CDR1 DFQATT, CDR2 SNEGSKA (reference sequence). CDR3 size: 13 residues.

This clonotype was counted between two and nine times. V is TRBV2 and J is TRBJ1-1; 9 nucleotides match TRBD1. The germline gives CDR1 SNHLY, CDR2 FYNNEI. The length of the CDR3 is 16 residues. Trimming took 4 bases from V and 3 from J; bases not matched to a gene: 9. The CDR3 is CASSGFIQGADTEAFF. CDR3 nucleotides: TGTGCCAGCAGTGGTTTCATACAGGGGGCGGACACTGAAGCTTTCTTT.

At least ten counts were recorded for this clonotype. In DNA, the CDR3 is TGTGCCAGCAGCCTGAGGGGACCCCCCTACGAGCAGTACTTC. Translation gives CASSLRGPPYEQYF. V is TRBV27 and J is TRBJ2-7; D tentatively fits TRBD1 or TRBD2 (5 bases each). V dropped 6 bases and J dropped 2 bases, with 14 bases sitting between them. Germline V CDR1 and CDR2: MNHEY, SMNVEV (reference sequence). The CDR3 is made up of 14 amino acids.

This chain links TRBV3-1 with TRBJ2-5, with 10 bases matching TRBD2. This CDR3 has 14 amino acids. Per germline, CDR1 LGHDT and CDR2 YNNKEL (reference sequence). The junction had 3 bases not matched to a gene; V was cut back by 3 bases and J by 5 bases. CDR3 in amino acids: CASSHLTSGETQYF. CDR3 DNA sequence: TGTGCCAGCAGCCACTTGACTAGCGGGGAGACCCAGTACTTC.

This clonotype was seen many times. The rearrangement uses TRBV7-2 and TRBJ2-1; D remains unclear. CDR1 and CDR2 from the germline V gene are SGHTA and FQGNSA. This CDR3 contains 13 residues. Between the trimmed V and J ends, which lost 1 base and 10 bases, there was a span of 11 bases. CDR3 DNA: TGTGCCAGCAGCTTAGAATCTTTCCAAGAGCAGTTCTTC. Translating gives CASSLESFQEQFF.

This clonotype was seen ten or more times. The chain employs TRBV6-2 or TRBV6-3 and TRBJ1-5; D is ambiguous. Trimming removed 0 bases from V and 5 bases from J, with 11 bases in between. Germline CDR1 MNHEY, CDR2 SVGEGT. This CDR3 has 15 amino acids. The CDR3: CASSYSRAGDQPQHF. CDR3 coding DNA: TGTGCCAGCAGTTACTCGAGGGCTGGGGATCAGCCCCAGCATTTT.

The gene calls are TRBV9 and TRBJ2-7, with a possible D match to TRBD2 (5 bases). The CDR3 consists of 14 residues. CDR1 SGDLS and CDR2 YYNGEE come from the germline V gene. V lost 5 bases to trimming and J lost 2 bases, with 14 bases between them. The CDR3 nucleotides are TGTGCCAGCAGTCCCAGTCCGGAGGCCTACGAGCAGTACTTC. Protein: CASSPSPEAYEQYF.

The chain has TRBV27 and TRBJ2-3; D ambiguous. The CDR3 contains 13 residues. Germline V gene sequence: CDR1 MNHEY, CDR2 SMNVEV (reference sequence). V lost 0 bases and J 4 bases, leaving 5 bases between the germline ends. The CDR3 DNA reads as TGTGCCAGCAGTTTATCGAAGCCAGATACGCAGTATTTT. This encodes CASSLSKPDTQYF.

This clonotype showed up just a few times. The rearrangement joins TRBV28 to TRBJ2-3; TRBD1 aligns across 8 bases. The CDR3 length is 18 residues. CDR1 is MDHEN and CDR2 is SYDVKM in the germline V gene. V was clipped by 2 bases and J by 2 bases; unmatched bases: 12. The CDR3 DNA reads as TGTGCCAGCAGTTTACCGGCCTTGGACAGGGCCTACACAGATACGCAGTATTTT. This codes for CASSLPALDRAYTDTQYF.

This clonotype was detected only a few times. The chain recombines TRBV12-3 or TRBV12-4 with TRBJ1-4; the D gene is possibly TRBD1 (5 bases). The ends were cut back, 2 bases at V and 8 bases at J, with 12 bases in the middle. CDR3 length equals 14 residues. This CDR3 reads CASSLYGTEEKLFF. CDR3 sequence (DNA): TGTGCCAGCAGTTTATACGGGACGGAAGAAAAACTGTTTTTT.

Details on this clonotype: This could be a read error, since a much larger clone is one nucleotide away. In DNA, the CDR3 is TGCAGCGCCGGGTACAGTGGAAGCGCCAAAAACATTCAGTACTTC. Protein: CSAGYSGSAKNIQYF. This sequence joins TRBV29-1 and TRBJ2-4; D uncertain. Trimming pared 7 bases from V and 1 base from J, leaving 17 bases between. Germline loops: CDR1 SQVTM, CDR2 ANQGSEA. The CDR3 totals 15 residues.

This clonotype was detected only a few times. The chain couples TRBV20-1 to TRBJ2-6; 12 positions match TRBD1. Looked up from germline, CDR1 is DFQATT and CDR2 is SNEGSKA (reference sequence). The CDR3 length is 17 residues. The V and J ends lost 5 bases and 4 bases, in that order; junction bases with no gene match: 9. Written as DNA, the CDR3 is TGCAGTGCTGTTCCCGGGACAGGGGGCGGAGGGGCCAACGTCCTGACTTTC. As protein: CSAVPGTGGGGANVLTF.

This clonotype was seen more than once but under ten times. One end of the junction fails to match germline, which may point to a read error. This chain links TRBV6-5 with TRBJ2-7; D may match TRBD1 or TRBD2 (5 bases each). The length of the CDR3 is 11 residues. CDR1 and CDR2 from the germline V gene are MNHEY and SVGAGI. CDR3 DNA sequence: TGTGCCAGCAGTTACGGGACCACCCTGCACTTC. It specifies CASSYGTTLHF.

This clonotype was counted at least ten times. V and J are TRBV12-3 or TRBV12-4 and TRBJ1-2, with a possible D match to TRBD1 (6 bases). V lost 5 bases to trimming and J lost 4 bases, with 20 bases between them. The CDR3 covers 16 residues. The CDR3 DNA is TGTGCCAGCAGTGAATCCACGGGACATGGGATCTATGGCTACACCTTC. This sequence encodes CASSESTGHGIYGYTF.

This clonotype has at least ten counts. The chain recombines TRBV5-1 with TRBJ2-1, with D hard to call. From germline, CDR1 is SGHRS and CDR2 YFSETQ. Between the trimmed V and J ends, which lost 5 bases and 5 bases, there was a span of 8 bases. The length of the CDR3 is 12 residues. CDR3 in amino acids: CASSAGNNEQFF. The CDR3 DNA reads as TGCGCCAGCAGTGCAGGCAACAATGAGCAGTTCTTC. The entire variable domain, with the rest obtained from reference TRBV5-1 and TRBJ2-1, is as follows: KAGVTQTPRYLIKTRGQQVTLSCSPISGHRSVSWYQQTPGQGLQFLFEYFSETQRNKGNFPGRFSGRQFSNSRSEMNVSTLELGDSALYLCASSAGNNEQFFGPGTRLTVL.

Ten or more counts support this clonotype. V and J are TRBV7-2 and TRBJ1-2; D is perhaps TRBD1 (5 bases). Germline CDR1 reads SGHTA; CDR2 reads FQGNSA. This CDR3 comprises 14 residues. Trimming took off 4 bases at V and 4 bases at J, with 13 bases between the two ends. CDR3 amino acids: CASSSSGGSYGYTF. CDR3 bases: TGTGCCAGCAGCTCCTCCGGGGGGAGCTATGGCTACACCTTC.

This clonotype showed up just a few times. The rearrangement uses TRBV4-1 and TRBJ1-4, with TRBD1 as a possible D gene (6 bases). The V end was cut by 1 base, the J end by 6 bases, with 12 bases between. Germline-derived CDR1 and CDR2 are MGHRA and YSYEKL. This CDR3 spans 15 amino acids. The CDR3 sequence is CASSQGGGLDEKLFF. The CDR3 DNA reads TGCGCCAGCAGCCAAGGGGGGGGGCTGGATGAAAAACTGTTTTTT.

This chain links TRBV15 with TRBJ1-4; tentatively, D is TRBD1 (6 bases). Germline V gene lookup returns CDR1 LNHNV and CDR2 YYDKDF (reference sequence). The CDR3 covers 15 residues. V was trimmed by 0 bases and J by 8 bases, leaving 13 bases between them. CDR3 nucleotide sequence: TGTGCCACCAGCAGAGATCGTAGGGGGAACGAAAAACTGTTTTTT. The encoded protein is CATSRDRRGNEKLFF.

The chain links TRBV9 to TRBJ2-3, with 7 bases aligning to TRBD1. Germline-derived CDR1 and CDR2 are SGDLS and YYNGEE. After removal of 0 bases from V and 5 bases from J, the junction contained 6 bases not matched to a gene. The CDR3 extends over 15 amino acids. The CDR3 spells CASSVGTGSLDTQYF. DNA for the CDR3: TGTGCCAGCAGCGTAGGGACAGGCAGTTTAGATACGCAGTATTTT.

The CDR3 loop is CASSSLIDNEQFF. The CDR3, as DNA: TGTGCCAGCAGCTCCCTCATCGACAATGAGCAGTTCTTC. The chain employs TRBV7-6 and TRBJ2-1; D unresolved. The CDR3 is made up of 13 amino acids. Germline V lookup: CDR1 SGHVS, CDR2 FNYEAQ. The V and J ends lost 4 bases and 5 bases respectively, with 9 bases between them.

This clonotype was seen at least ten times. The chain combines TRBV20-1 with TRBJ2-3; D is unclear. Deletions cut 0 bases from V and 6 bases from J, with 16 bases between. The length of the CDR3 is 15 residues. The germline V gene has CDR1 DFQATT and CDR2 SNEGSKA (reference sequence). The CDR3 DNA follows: TGCAGTGCTAGAGATATGGGTTACGGAAGGGATACGCAGTATTTT. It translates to CSARDMGYGRDTQYF.

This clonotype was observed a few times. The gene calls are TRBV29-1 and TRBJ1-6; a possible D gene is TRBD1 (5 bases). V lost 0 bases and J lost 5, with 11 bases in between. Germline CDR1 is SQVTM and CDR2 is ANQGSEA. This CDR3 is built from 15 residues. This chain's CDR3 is CSVEEGEPHNSPLHF. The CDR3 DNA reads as TGCAGCGTTGAAGAGGGGGAGCCACATAATTCACCCCTCCACTTT.

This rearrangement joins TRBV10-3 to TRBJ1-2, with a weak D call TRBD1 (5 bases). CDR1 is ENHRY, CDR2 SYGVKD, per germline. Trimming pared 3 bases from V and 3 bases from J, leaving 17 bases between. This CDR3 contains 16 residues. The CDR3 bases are TGTGCCATCAGTGATCGGGCAGGGATGTGGGACTATGGCTACACCTTC. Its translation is CAISDRAGMWDYGYTF.